These T cell receptor beta chains were read from a single sample in a study of radiotherapy plus CTLA-4 blockade in lung cancer. Assay: immunoSEQ multiplex PCR; the TCRdb copy retains only in-frame clones and omits some. The sample yields roughly 66,000 clones, approximately 83% seen once. The material sequenced was peripheral blood, taken from a patient treated with radiotherapy plus ipilimumab. The receptors come from a human donor with non-small cell lung cancer who had a partial response to radiotherapy plus ipilimumab. Both conserved end residues are part of each CDR3. D genes are given only for firm matches. Clone size, where shown, is once, few, many, or a class for clones that have expanded.

D,size,V,J,CDR3,DNA
TRBD2,-,TRBV28,TRBJ2-1,CASSAYLAGRYNEQFF,TGTGCCAGCAGCGCCTATCTAGCGGGAAGGTACAATGAGCAGTTCTTC
TRBD2,-,TRBV5-1,TRBJ2-5,CASSVGVAGPQETQYF,TGCGCCAGCAGCGTGGGGGTAGCGGGCCCCCAAGAGACCCAGTACTTC
TRBD2,-,TRBV11-2,TRBJ2-3,CASSLGSGGDTQYF,TGTGCCAGCAGCTTAGGATCGGGAGGAGATACGCAGTATTTT
TRBD1,once,TRBV7-3,TRBJ2-7,CASSLEQGSYEQYF,TGTGCCAGCAGCTTAGAACAGGGGTCTTACGAGCAGTACTTC
-,-,TRBV6-1,TRBJ2-7,CASSDPTGVSYEQYF,TGTGCCAGCAGTGACCCGACAGGTGTCTCCTACGAGCAGTACTTC
TRBD2,-,TRBV11-1,TRBJ2-1,CASSSTSGRAVNEQFF,TGTGCCAGCAGCTCAACTAGCGGGAGGGCCGTAAATGAGCAGTTCTTC
TRBD2,-,TRBV5-1,TRBJ2-3,CASSLTSGPPGDTQYF,TGCGCCAGCAGCCTGACTAGCGGGCCCCCGGGAGATACGCAGTATTTT
TRBD2,-,TRBV10-3,TRBJ2-1,CAITEGAGERNEQFF,TGTGCCATCACTGAGGGAGCGGGAGAAAGGAATGAGCAGTTCTTC
-,-,TRBV27,TRBJ2-2,CASSFWRTGELFF,TGTGCCAGCAGTTTTTGGAGGACCGGGGAGCTGTTTTTT
-,-,TRBV7-9,TRBJ2-1,CASSPPFRSSSYNEQFF,TGTGCCAGCAGCCCTCCTTTCAGGTCGAGCTCCTACAATGAGCAGTTCTTC
TRBD2,-,TRBV28,TRBJ2-1,CASSLSAAGVNEQFF,TGTGCCAGCAGTTTATCAGCGGCGGGGGTCAATGAGCAGTTCTTC
-,-,TRBV27,TRBJ1-2,CASARDGANYGYTF,TGTGCCAGCGCTCGAGACGGAGCTAACTATGGCTACACCTTC
-,-,TRBV20-1,TRBJ1-1,CSATDTTEAFF,TGCAGTGCTACTGACACCACTGAAGCTTTCTTT
-,few,TRBV19,TRBJ1-2,CAVRRSYGYTF,TGTGCCGTGCGGAGGAGCTATGGCTACACCTTC
TRBD2,-,TRBV27,TRBJ2-1,CASSLGLAGAPLDNEQFF,TGTGCCAGCAGTTTAGGACTAGCGGGAGCCCCCTTAGACAATGAGCAGTTCTTC
-,-,TRBV29-1,TRBJ2-7,CSAPSRDRHSYEQYF,TGCAGCGCCCCCTCTCGGGATAGGCACTCCTACGAGCAGTACTTC
-,-,TRBV5-1,TRBJ2-7,CASSLKGDAYEQYF,TGCGCCAGCAGCTTGAAGGGGGATGCCTACGAGCAGTACTTC
TRBD2,-,TRBV9,TRBJ2-7,CASSVGGSGRAYEQYF,TGTGCCAGCAGCGTAGGGGGTAGCGGGAGGGCCTACGAGCAGTACTTC
-,-,TRBV29-1,TRBJ2-2,CSVEVLGGRSNTGELFF,TGCAGCGTTGAAGTTCTTGGAGGGCGATCGAACACCGGGGAGCTGTTTTTT
TRBD2,-,TRBV5-1,TRBJ2-3,CASRLGLAGQDTQYF,TGCGCCAGCAGACTGGGACTAGCGGGACAGGATACGCAGTATTTT
-,-,TRBV29-1,TRBJ1-3,CSATGYSGNTIYF,TGCAGCGCAACAGGTTACTCTGGAAACACCATATATTTT
TRBD1,-,TRBV5-1,TRBJ2-1,CASSLQGVYNEQFF,TGCGCCAGCAGCTTACAGGGGGTATACAATGAGCAGTTCTTC
TRBD1,once,TRBV4-1,TRBJ2-4,CASSQFGTEENIQYF,TGCGCCAGCAGCCAGTTCGGGACAGAAGAAAACATTCAGTACTTC
TRBD2,-,TRBV7-8,TRBJ2-5,CASSLGASGSLETQYF,TGTGCCAGCAGCTTAGGGGCTAGCGGGAGTCTAGAGACCCAGTACTTC
-,few,TRBV5-6,TRBJ2-1,CASSSMEKSYNEQFF,TGTGCCAGCAGCTCAATGGAGAAGTCCTACAATGAGCAGTTCTTC
-,-,TRBV13,TRBJ2-7,CASSLEGDREQYF,TGTGCCAGCAGCTTAGAGGGGGACCGCGAGCAGTACTTC